The 23 T cell receptor beta chains below all came from one sample that was sequenced in a study of T cell responses to AZD1222 COVID-19 vaccine. TCRdb's table, derived via immunoSEQ multiplex PCR, lists solely in-frame clones and lacks some. The top ten hold under 1.5% of the sample, which has more than 75,000 clones, roughly 85% seen once. Sample: peripheral blood, taken 28 days after the second AZD1222 dose. These receptors came from an adult who received the AZD1222 COVID-19 vaccine.

The V gene is TRBV9, the J gene TRBJ2-3; 10 positions match TRBD2. Germline lookup yields CDR1 SGDLS and CDR2 YYNGEE. CDR3 length: 16 residues. V lost 4 bases and J lost 1; bases outside the gene matches: 6. The CDR3 DNA sequence: TGTGCCAGCAGCCCCTGGGGGACTAGCGGCACAGATACGCAGTATTTT. Its translation: CASSPWGTSGTDTQYF.

This chain links TRBV6-5 with TRBJ1-2; D remains ambiguous. CDR1 and CDR2 (germline): MNHEY, SVGAGI. V was clipped by 7 bases and J by 5 bases, with 11 bases between them. This CDR3 is 12 amino acids long. CDR3 nucleotides: TGTGCCAGCAAGGAGGTTGGGTATGGCTACACCTTC. This gives the protein CASKEVGYGYTF.

This clone appeared many times. The CDR3 here is CASSPGPGTGITYEQYF. CDR3 in DNA: TGTGCCAGCAGCCCAGGGCCCGGGACAGGGATAACCTACGAGCAGTACTTC. The chain uses TRBV7-9 and TRBJ2-7; 9 positions match TRBD1. The CDR3 runs to 17 residues. Trimming at V came to 5 bases and at J to 2 bases, leaving 13 bases not matched to a gene. Germline CDR1 and CDR2: SEHNR and FQNEAQ (reference sequence).

In nucleotides, the CDR3 is TGTGCCAGCAGTAACCCCGGGGGACAGGGTGGAAACACCATATATTTT. It specifies CASSNPGGQGGNTIYF. The V and J genes are TRBV28 and TRBJ1-3; 9 bases agree with TRBD1. This CDR3 spans 16 amino acids. V lost 5 bases, J lost 3 bases, and 8 bases stayed unmatched. Germline lookup yields CDR1 MDHEN and CDR2 SYDVKM.

The chain couples TRBV15 to TRBJ2-7; D is tentatively TRBD1 or TRBD2 (5 bases each). Deletions cut 5 bases from V and 6 bases from J, with 20 bases between. Germline V gene lookup returns CDR1 LNHNV and CDR2 YYDKDF (reference sequence). The CDR3 consists of 15 residues. The CDR3 reads CATSGSGRASREQYF. Written as DNA, the CDR3 is TGTGCCACCAGCGGGAGTGGCAGGGCATCACGCGAGCAGTACTTC.

The chain links TRBV4-2 to TRBJ2-7; 12 nucleotides align to TRBD2. The junction had 9 bases not matched to a gene; V was cut back by 3 bases and J by 6 bases. The CDR3 loop spans 16 amino acids. Germline CDR1 and CDR2: LGHNA and YNFKEQ. The CDR3 protein is CASSHSRLAGVGEQYF. In DNA form, the CDR3 reads TGTGCCAGCAGCCACAGCCGACTAGCGGGAGTTGGCGAGCAGTACTTC.

This CDR3 is CASSLSWGSGETQYF. Written as DNA, the CDR3 is TGTGCCAGCAGTTTATCTTGGGGGTCGGGGGAGACCCAGTACTTC. The V call is TRBV27, the J call TRBJ2-5; D may correspond to TRBD1 or TRBD2 (5 bases each). The CDR3 is 15 residues long. The V gene lost 0 bases and the J gene lost 5 bases, with 13 bases spanning the gap. Germline V lookup: CDR1 MNHEY, CDR2 SMNVEV (reference sequence).

CDR3 in DNA: TGTGCCAGTAGTACGGACAGGGGCCTAAATGGCTACACCTTC. Encoded protein: CASSTDRGLNGYTF. The chain has TRBV19 and TRBJ1-2; TRBD1 matches 9 bases. CDR1 is LNHDA, CDR2 SQIVND, per germline (reference sequence). The CDR3 length is 14 residues. Trimming took 4 bases from V and 6 from J; bases not matched to a gene: 6. Looking up the rest from reference TRBV19 and TRBJ1-2 gives the full variable domain: DGGITQSPKYLFRKEGQNVTLSCEQNLNHDAMYWYRQDPGQGLRLIYYSQIVNDFQKGDIAEGYSVSREKKESFPLTVTSAQKNPTAFYLCASSTDRGLNGYTFGSGTRLTVV.

This clone was detected only once. The chain has TRBV7-3 and TRBJ2-7; D perhaps matches TRBD2 (5 bases). The ends were cut back, 3 bases at V and 6 bases at J, with 15 bases in the middle. Germline CDR1 and CDR2: SGHTA and FQGTGA. The length of the CDR3 is 14 residues. This chain's CDR3 is CASSFGDGFFEQYF. The CDR3 DNA sequence: TGTGCCAGCAGCTTCGGGGATGGTTTCTTCGAGCAGTACTTC.

The sample holds a few counts of this clone. In DNA form, the CDR3 reads TGTGCCAGCAGAGGGACAGACATGAACACTGAAGCTTTCTTT. It codes for CASRGTDMNTEAFF. The rearrangement uses TRBV28 and TRBJ1-1, with 7 positions matching TRBD1. CDR3 length equals 14 residues. Per germline, CDR1 MDHEN and CDR2 SYDVKM. J gave up 0 bases and V 6 bases, and 4 bases lay outside the gene matches. The variable domain in full, with the rest retrieved from reference TRBV28 and TRBJ1-1, is DVKVTQSSRYLVKRTGEKVFLECVQDMDHENMFWYRQDPGLGLRLIYFSYDVKMKEKGDIPEGYSVSREKKERFSLILESASTNQTSMYLCASRGTDMNTEAFFGQGTRLTVV.

This rearrangement joins TRBV24-1 to TRBJ2-3; 7 bases map to TRBD2. V shed 2 bases, J shed 3 bases, and the junction held 1 base outside the gene matches. This CDR3 has 14 amino acids. Germline V lookup: CDR1 KGHDR, CDR2 SFDVKD. CDR3 in amino acids: CATSDWGGTDTQYF. The CDR3 region has the DNA TGTGCCACCAGTGATTGGGGGGGGACAGATACGCAGTATTTT.

The chain employs TRBV5-1 and TRBJ1-2; D is unclear. The germline gives CDR1 SGHRS, CDR2 YFSETQ. The CDR3 is 13 residues long. V lost 4 bases, J lost 8 bases, and 15 bases lay in between. The CDR3 DNA follows: TGCGCCAGCAGCCACGGAGATCCTATGGGCTACACCTTC. It is translated as CASSHGDPMGYTF.

The chain has TRBV28 and TRBJ1-1; maybe TRBD1 (5 bases). Germline V CDR1 and CDR2: MDHEN, SYDVKM. V gave up 2 bases and J gave up 0 bases, with 10 bases separating them. The CDR3 is 15 amino acids. This CDR3 reads CASSLNRFLNTEAFF. In DNA, the CDR3 is TGTGCCAGCAGTTTAAACAGGTTCCTGAACACTGAAGCTTTCTTT.

The chain employs TRBV28 and TRBJ2-5; 7 bases agree with TRBD1. This CDR3 comprises 14 residues. The germline V gene has CDR1 MDHEN and CDR2 SYDVKM. J was trimmed by 7 bases and V by 2 bases; bases with no gene match: 7. This CDR3 reads CASSLGTERGTQYF. The CDR3 DNA sequence: TGTGCCAGCAGTTTAGGGACAGAAAGGGGGACCCAGTACTTC. Using reference TRBV28 and TRBJ2-5 for the parts outside the CDR3, the full variable domain is DVKVTQSSRYLVKRTGEKVFLECVQDMDHENMFWYRQDPGLGLRLIYFSYDVKMKEKGDIPEGYSVSREKKERFSLILESASTNQTSMYLCASSLGTERGTQYFGPGTRLLVL.

This chain links TRBV11-3 with TRBJ2-1, with D perhaps matching TRBD1 or TRBD2 (5 bases each). V was clipped by 1 base and J by 1 base, with 5 bases between them. Germline loops: CDR1 SGHNT, CDR2 YENEEA. The CDR3 is 14 amino acids. CDR3 coding DNA: TGTGCCAGCAGCTTAGGGGGGTCCTACAATGAGCAGTTCTTC. Translation: CASSLGGSYNEQFF.

This clone was recorded a few times. The chain links TRBV7-2 to TRBJ1-4; TRBD1 aligns across 8 bases. The J segment lost 8 bases and the V segment lost 4 bases, leaving 6 bases of the junction unmatched. This CDR3 spans 14 amino acids. Germline loops: CDR1 SGHTA, CDR2 FQGNSA. CDR3 amino acids: CASSWGQAGEKLFF. Written as DNA, the CDR3 is TGTGCCAGCAGCTGGGGACAGGCGGGAGAAAAACTGTTTTTT.

This sequence joins TRBV5-1 and TRBJ1-1; possible D gene TRBD1, 6 bases. CDR1 and CDR2 (germline): SGHRS, YFSETQ. The CDR3 is made up of 13 amino acids. V was cut by 7 bases and J by 4 bases, with 14 bases left in between. CDR3 bases: TGCGCCAGCCAACAGGGATGGGGCACTGAAGCTTTCTTT. Residues: CASQQGWGTEAFF.

The chain recombines TRBV28 with TRBJ2-2; D unresolved. V was shortened by 6 bases and J by 3 bases, with 8 bases between the two germline ends. Germline V gene sequence: CDR1 MDHEN, CDR2 SYDVKM. This CDR3 comprises 13 residues. CDR3 coding DNA: TGTGCCAGCAGCCCCCCCCACACCGGGGAGCTGTTTTTT. Amino acids: CASSPPHTGELFF.

This clone was observed a single time. The rearrangement joins TRBV28 to TRBJ1-2; D unclear. V lost 3 bases to trimming and J lost 7 bases, with 9 bases between them. The germline gives CDR1 MDHEN, CDR2 SYDVKM. The CDR3 covers 12 residues. For the CDR3, the DNA is TGTGCCAGCAGTTTGGGCTTTAGTGGCTACACCTTC. This encodes CASSLGFSGYTF.

This chain joins TRBV6-2 or TRBV6-3 and TRBJ2-1, with TRBD2 matching over 8 bases. The CDR3 is 16 amino acids. CDR1 and CDR2 (germline): MNHEY, SVGEGT. Unmatched junction bases numbered 7, after V lost 2 bases and J lost 4 bases. DNA of the CDR3: TGTGCCAGCAGTTACCAGGTTACTAGCGGTTACAATGAGCAGTTCTTC. Encoded protein: CASSYQVTSGYNEQFF.

On this clone: One end of the junction does not line up with germline, which may come from a read error. The chain combines TRBV13 with TRBJ2-1; 9 bases are shared with TRBD2. The CDR3 totals 16 residues. The germline CDR1 and CDR2 sequences are PRHDT and FYEKMQ (reference sequence). This CDR3 is CASSLGGSGSLIGQFF. CDR3 bases: TGTGCCAGCAGCCTAGGTGGTAGCGGGAGTTTGATAGGGCAGTTCTTC.

The rearrangement links TRBV7-2 to TRBJ1-2; perhaps TRBD1 as D (6 bases). CDR1 and CDR2 from the germline V gene are SGHTA and FQGNSA. The CDR3 has 14 residues. V lost 6 bases and J lost 4, with 15 bases in between. CDR3 coding DNA: TGTGCCAGCAGTATGAAACAGGGTCCCTATGGCTACACCTTC. This sequence encodes CASSMKQGPYGYTF.

The chain joins TRBV28 to TRBJ1-5; 9 bases are a match to TRBD1. This CDR3 has 17 amino acids. After removal of 5 bases from V and 1 base from J, the junction contained 9 bases not matched to a gene. CDR1 is MDHEN and CDR2 is SYDVKM in the germline V gene. Here the CDR3 reads CASSTLQTGGSNQPQHF. The DNA of the CDR3 is TGTGCCAGCAGTACACTTCAGACAGGGGGGAGCAATCAGCCCCAGCATTTT. The full variable domain, in which reference TRBV28 and TRBJ1-5 provide the parts outside the CDR3, is DVKVTQSSRYLVKRTGEKVFLECVQDMDHENMFWYRQDPGLGLRLIYFSYDVKMKEKGDIPEGYSVSREKKERFSLILESASTNQTSMYLCASSTLQTGGSNQPQHFGDGTRLSIL.